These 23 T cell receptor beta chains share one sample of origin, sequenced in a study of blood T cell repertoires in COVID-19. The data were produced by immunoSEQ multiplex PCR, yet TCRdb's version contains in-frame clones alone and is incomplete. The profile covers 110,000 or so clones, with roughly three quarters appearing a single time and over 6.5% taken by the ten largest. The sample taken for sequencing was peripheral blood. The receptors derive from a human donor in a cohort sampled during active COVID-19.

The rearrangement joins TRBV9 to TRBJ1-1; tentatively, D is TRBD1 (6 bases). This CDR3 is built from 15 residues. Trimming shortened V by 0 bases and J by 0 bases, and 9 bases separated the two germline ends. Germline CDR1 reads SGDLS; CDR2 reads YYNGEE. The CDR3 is CASSVDRVMNTEAFF. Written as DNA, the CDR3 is TGTGCCAGCAGCGTAGACAGGGTCATGAACACTGAAGCTTTCTTT.

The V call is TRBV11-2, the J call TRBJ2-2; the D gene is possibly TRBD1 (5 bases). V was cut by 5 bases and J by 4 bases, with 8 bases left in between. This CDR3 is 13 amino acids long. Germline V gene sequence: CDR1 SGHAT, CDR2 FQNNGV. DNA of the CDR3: TGTGCCAGCAGCGGGGCGAGCACCGGGGAGCTGTTTTTT. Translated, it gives CASSGASTGELFF.

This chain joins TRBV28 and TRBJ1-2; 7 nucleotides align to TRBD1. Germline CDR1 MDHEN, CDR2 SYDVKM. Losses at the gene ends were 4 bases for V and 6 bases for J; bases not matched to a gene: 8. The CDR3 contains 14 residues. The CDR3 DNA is TGTGCCAGCAGTTCCAACAGGGGAGCTCATGGCTACACCTTC. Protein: CASSSNRGAHGYTF.

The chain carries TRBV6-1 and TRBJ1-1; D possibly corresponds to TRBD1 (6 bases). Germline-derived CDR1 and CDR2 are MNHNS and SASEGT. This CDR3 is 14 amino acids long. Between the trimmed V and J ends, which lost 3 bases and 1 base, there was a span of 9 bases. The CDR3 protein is CASSEFRGNTEAFF. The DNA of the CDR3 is TGTGCCAGCAGTGAGTTCAGGGGGAACACTGAAGCTTTCTTT.

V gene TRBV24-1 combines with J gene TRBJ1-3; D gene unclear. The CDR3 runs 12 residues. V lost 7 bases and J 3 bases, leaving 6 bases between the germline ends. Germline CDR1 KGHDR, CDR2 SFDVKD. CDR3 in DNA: TGTGCCACCAGACGGGGTGGAAACACCATATATTTT. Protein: CATRRGGNTIYF.

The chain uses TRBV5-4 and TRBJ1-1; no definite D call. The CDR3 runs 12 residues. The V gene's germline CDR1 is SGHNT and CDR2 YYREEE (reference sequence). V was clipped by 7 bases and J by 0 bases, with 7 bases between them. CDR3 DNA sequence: TGTGCCAGCCCACAACTGAACACTGAAGCTTTCTTT. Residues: CASPQLNTEAFF.

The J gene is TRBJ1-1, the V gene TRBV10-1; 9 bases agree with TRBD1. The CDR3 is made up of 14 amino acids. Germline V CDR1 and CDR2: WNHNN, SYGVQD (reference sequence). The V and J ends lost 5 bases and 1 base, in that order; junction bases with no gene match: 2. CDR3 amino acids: CASSTGQGNTEAFF. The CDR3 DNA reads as TGCGCCAGCAGTACGGGACAGGGGAACACTGAAGCTTTCTTT.

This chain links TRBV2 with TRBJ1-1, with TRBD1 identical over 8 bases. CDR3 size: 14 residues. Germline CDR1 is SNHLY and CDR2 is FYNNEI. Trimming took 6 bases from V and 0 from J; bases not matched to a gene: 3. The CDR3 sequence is CASSRTGMNTEAFF. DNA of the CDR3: TGTGCCAGCAGCCGGACAGGGATGAACACTGAAGCTTTCTTT.

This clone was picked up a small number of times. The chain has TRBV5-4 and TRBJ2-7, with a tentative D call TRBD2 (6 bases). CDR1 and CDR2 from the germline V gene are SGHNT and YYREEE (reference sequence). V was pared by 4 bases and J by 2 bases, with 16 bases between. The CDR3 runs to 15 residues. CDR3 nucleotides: TGTGCCAGCAGCAACCGGGACTCCTTAACCTACGAGCAGTACTTC. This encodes CASSNRDSLTYEQYF.

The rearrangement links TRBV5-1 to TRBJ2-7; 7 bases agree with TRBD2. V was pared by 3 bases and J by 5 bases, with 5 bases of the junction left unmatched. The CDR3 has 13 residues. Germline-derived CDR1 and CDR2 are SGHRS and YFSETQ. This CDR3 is CASSWYREDEQYF. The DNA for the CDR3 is TGCGCCAGCAGCTGGTACCGGGAGGACGAGCAGTACTTC.

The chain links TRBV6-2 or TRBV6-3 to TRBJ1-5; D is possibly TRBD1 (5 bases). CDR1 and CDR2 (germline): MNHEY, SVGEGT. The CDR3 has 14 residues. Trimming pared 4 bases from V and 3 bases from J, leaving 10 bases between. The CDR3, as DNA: TGTGCCAGCAGTTCCACAGGCTACAATCAGCCCCAGCATTTT. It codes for CASSSTGYNQPQHF.

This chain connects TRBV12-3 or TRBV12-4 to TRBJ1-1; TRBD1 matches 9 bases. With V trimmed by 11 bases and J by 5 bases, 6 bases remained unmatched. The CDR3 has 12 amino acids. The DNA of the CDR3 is TGTGCCGCCGGGACAGGGTTGACTGAAGCTTTCTTT. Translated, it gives CAAGTGLTEAFF.

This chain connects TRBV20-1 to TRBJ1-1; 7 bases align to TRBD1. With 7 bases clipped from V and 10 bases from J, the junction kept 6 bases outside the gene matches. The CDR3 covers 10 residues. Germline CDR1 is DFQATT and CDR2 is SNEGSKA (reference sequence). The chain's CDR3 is CSVSGGIAFF. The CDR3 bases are TGCAGTGTCTCAGGGGGGATAGCTTTCTTT.

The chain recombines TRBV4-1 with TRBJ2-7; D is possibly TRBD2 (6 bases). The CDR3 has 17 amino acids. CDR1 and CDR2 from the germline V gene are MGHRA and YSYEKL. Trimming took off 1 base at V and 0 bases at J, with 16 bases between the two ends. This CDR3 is CASSQGSAGKSSYEQYF. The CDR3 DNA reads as TGCGCCAGCAGCCAAGGTTCCGCGGGGAAAAGCTCCTACGAGCAGTACTTC.

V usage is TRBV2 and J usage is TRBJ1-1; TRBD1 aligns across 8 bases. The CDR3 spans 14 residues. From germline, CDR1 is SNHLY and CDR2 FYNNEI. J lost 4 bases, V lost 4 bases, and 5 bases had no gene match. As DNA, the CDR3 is TGTGCCAGCAGTGGGCGACAGGGGATCACTGAAGCTTTCTTT. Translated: CASSGRQGITEAFF.

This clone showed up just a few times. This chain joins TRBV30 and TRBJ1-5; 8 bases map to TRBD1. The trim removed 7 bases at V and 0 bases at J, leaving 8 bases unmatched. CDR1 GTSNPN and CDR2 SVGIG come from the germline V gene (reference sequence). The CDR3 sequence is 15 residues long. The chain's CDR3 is CAFQQGAGSNQPQHF. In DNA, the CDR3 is TGTGCCTTCCAGCAGGGGGCGGGTAGCAATCAGCCCCAGCATTTT.

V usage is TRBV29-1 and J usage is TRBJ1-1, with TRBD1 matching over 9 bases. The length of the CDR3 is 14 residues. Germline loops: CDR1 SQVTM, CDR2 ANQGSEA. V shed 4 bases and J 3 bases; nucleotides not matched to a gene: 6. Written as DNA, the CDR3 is TGCAGCGTTGGAGCGACAGGGGGGGACACTGAAGCTTTCTTT. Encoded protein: CSVGATGGDTEAFF.

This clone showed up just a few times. The CDR3 is CASSSPGPPIIIGSYEQYF. CDR3 sequence (DNA): TGTGCCAGCAGCAGCCCGGGTCCTCCAATTATTATTGGCTCCTACGAGCAGTACTTC. The chain has TRBV21-1 and TRBJ2-7; the listed D gene, TRBD2, was not tested against the DNA. TRBV21-1 is tagged as a pseudogene. The CDR3 is made up of 19 amino acids.

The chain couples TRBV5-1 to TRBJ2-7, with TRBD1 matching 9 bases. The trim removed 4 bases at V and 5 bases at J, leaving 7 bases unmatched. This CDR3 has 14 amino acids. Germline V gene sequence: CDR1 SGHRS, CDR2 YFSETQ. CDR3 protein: CASSPGQGVDEQYF. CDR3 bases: TGCGCCAGCAGCCCGGGACAGGGAGTGGACGAGCAGTACTTC. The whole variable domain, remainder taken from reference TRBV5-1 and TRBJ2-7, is KAGVTQTPRYLIKTRGQQVTLSCSPISGHRSVSWYQQTPGQGLQFLFEYFSETQRNKGNFPGRFSGRQFSNSRSEMNVSTLELGDSALYLCASSPGQGVDEQYFGPGTRLTVT.

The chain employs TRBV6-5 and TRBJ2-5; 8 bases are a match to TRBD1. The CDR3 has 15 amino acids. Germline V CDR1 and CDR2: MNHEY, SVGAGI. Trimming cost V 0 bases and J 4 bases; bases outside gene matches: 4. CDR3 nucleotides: TGTGCCAGCAGTTACTCGAACAGGGGGGCAGAGACCCAGTACTTC. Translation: CASSYSNRGAETQYF.

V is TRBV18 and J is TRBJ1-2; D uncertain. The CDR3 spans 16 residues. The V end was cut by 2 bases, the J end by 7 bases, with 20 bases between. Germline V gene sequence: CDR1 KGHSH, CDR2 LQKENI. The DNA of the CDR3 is TGTGCCAGCTCACCAAACGAGGCAGCGAGCTTTGGTGGCTACACCTTC. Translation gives CASSPNEAASFGGYTF.

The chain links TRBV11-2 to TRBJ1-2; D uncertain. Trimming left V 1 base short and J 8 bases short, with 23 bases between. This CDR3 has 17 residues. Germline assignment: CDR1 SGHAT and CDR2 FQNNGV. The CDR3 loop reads CASSLGARYPSFDGYTF. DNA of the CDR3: TGTGCCAGCAGCTTAGGCGCCAGGTACCCCTCCTTCGACGGCTACACCTTC.

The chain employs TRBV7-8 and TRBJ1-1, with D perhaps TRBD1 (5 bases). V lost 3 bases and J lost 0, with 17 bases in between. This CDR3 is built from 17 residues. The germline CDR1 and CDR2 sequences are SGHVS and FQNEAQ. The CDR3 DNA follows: TGTGCCAGCAGCTTTGCCCGGGGGGGGTCCGTGAACACTGAAGCTTTCTTT. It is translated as CASSFARGGSVNTEAFF. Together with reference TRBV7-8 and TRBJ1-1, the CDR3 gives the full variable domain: GAGVSQSPRYKVAKRGQDVALRCDPISGHVSLFWYQQALGQGPEFLTYFQNEAQLDKSGLPSDRFFAERPEGSVSTLKIQRTQQEDSAVYLCASSFARGGSVNTEAFFGQGTRLTVV.